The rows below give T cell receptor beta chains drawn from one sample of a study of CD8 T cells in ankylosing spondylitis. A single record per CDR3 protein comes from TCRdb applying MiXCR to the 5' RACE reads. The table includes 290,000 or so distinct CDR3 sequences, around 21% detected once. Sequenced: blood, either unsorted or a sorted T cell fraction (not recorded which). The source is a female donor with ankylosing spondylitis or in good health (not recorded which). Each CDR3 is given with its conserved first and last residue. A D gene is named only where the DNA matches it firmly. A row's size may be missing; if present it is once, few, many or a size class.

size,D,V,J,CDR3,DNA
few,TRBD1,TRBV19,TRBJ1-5,CASSIGGGSGNQPQHF,TGTGCCAGTAGTATAGGAGGGGGCAGCGGCAATCAGCCCCAGCATTTT
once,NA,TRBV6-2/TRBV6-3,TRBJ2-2,CASRRQGGGELFF,TGTGCCAGCAGACGACAGGGAGGAGGGGAGCTGTTTTTT
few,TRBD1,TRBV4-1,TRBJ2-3,CASSQVGTGVTDTQYF,TGCGCCAGCAGCCAAGTAGGGACAGGGGTCACAGATACGCAGTATTTT
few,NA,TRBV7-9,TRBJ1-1,CASSRTAMNTEAFF,TGTGCCAGCAGCCGGACGGCCATGAACACTGAAGCTTTCTTT
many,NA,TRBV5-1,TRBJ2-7,CASSFGLPGEQYF,TGCGCCAGCAGCTTTGGCTTACCGGGGGAGCAGTACTTC
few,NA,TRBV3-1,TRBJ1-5,CASSQDGLQREPQHF,TGTGCCAGCAGCCAAGATGGGTTACAGCGGGAGCCCCAGCATTTT
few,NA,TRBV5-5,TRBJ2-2,CASSLWQGNTGELFF,TGTGCCAGCAGCTTGTGGCAGGGAAACACCGGGGAGCTGTTTTTT
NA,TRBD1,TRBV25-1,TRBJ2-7,CASSGQTGGIKPYEQYF,TGTGCCAGCAGTGGACAGACAGGGGGCATTAAGCCCTACGAGCAGTACTTC
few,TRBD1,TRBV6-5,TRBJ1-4,CASSSGQGALHEKLFF,TGTGCCAGCAGTTCGGGACAGGGGGCCTTACATGAAAAACTGTTTTTT
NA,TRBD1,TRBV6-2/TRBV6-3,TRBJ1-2,CASSYFDRAHGYTF,TGTGCCAGCAGTTACTTCGACAGGGCGCATGGCTACACCTTC
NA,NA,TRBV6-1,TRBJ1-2,CASSPRGQNGYTF,TGTGCCAGCAGCCCCCGTGGGCAGAACGGCTACACCTTC
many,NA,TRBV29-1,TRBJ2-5,CSVRGGGQETQYF,TGCAGCGTCCGAGGTGGGGGCCAAGAGACCCAGTACTTC
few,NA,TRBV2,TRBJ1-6,CASRGENNSPLHF,TGTGCCAGCAGGGGGGAGAATAATTCACCCCTCCACTTT
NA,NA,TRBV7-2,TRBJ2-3,CASSLGRSDTQYF,TGTGCCAGCAGCTTAGGGCGGTCAGATACGCAGTATTTT
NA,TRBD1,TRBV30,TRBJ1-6,CAWSGGTGGDSPLHF,TGTGCCTGGAGCGGCGGGACAGGTGGCGATTCACCCCTCCACTTT
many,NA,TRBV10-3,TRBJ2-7,CAISGRTDTYEQYF,TGTGCCATCAGTGGAAGGACCGATACCTACGAGCAGTACTTC
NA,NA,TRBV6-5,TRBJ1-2,CASSYSVWGEAGYTF,TGTGCCAGCAGTTACTCGGTATGGGGTGAGGCTGGCTACACCTTC
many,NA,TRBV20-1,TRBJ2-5,CSALQSGVQETQYF,TGCAGTGCCCTACAATCGGGGGTCCAAGAGACCCAGTACTTC
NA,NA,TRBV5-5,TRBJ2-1,CASSSTSYNEQFF,TGTGCCAGCAGCTCCACCTCCTACAATGAGCAGTTCTTC
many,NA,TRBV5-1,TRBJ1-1,CASSSGGGTEAFF,TGCGCCAGCAGCTCCGGGGGGGGCACTGAAGCTTTCTTT
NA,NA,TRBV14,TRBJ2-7,CASSQDGKQYF,TGTGCCAGCAGCCAAGATGGGAAACAGTACTTC
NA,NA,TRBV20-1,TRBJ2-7,CSAPWARSSYEQYF,TGCAGTGCCCCCTGGGCGAGGAGCTCCTACGAGCAGTACTTC
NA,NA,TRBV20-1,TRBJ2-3,CSGSGSVTDTQYF,TGCAGTGGATCCGGGAGTGTGACAGATACGCAGTATTTT
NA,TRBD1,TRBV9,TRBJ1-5,CASSATGSNQPQHF,TGTGCCAGCAGCGCGACAGGGAGCAATCAGCCCCAGCATTTT
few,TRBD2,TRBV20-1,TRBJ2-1,CSVIFGTSYAGEQFF,TGCAGTGTTATCTTCGGGACTAGCTACGCGGGGGAGCAGTTCTTC
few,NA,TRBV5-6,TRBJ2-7,CASSPGDSGIREQYF,TGTGCCAGCAGCCCGGGGGACAGCGGAATCCGCGAGCAGTACTTC
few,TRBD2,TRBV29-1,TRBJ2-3,CSGSRVAGADTDTQYF,TGCAGCGGCTCGAGGGTAGCGGGGGCCGACACAGATACGCAGTATTTT
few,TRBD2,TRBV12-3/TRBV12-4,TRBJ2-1,CASERSGGPWGSYNEQFF,TGTGCCAGCGAGAGGTCGGGAGGGCCTTGGGGTTCCTACAATGAGCAGTTCTTC
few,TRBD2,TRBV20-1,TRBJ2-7,CSARTSGRAVREQYF,TGCAGTGCTAGGACTAGCGGGAGGGCGGTACGCGAGCAGTACTTC
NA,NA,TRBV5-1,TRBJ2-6,CASSWRGSGANVLTF,TGCGCCAGCAGCTGGCGGGGCTCAGGGGCCAACGTCCTGACTTTC
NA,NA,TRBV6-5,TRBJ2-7,CASSYSKVTLDEQYF,TGTGCCAGCAGTTACTCGAAGGTTACCCTTGACGAGCAGTACTTC
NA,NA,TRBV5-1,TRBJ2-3,CASSGGTWGTDTQYF,TGCGCCAGCAGCGGCGGGACATGGGGCACAGATACGCAGTATTTT
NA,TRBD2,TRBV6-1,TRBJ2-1,CASSGLAGGGWAYNEQFF,TGTGCCAGCAGTGGTCTAGCGGGAGGAGGCTGGGCCTACAATGAGCAGTTCTTC
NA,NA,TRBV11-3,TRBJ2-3,CASSYTSVGGADTQYF,TGTGCCAGCAGCTATACTAGCGTCGGGGGCGCGGATACGCAGTATTTT
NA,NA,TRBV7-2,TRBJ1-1,CASSLGGLSRTEAFF,TGTGCCAGCAGCTTAGGGGGCCTTTCAAGGACTGAAGCTTTCTTT
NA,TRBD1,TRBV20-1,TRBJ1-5,CSARGLRTGVRSNQPQHF,TGCAGTGCTAGGGGCCTCCGGACAGGGGTCCGTAGCAATCAGCCCCAGCATTTT
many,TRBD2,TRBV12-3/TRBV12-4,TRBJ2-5,CASSRRLAGVGIRETQYF,TGTGCCAGCAGTCGGAGACTAGCGGGAGTAGGGATTCGAGAGACCCAGTACTTC